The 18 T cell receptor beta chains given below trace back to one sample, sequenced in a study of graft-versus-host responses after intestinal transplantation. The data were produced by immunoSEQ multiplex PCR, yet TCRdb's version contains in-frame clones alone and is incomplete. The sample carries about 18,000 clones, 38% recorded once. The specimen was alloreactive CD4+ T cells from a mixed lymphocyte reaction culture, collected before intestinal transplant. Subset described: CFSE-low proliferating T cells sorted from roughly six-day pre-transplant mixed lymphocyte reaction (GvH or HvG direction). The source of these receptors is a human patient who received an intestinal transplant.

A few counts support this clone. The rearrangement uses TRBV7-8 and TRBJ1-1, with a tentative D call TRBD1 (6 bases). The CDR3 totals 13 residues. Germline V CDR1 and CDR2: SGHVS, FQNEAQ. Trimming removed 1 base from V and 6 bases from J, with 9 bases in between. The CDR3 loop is CASSLVGGAEAFF. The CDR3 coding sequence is TGTGCCAGCAGCTTAGTAGGGGGAGCTGAAGCTTTCTTT.

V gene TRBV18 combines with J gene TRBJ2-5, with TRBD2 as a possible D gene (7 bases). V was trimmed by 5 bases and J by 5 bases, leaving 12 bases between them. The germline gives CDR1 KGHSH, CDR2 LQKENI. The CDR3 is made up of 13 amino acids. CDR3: CASSGGARETQYF. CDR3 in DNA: TGTGCCAGCTCAGGGGGGGCCCGGGAGACCCAGTACTTC.

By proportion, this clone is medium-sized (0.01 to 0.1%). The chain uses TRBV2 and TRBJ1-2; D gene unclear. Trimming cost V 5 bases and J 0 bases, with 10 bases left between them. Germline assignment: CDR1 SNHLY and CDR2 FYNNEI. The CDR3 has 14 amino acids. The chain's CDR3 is CASSPVQANYGYTF. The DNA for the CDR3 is TGTGCCAGCAGTCCAGTTCAAGCTAACTATGGCTACACCTTC.

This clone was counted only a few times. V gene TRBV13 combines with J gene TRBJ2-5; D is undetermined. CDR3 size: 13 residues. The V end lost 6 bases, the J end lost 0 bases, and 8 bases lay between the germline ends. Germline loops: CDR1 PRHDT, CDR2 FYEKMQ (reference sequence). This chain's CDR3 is CASSTNNQETQYF. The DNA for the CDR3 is TGTGCCAGCAGTACGAACAACCAAGAGACCCAGTACTTC.

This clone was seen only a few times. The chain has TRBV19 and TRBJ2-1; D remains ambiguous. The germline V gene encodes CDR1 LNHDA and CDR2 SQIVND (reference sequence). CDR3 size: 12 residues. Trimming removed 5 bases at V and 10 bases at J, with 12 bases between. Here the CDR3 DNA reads TGTGCCAGTAGTCTAGGACCTAGGGAGCAGTTCTTC. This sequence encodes CASSLGPREQFF.

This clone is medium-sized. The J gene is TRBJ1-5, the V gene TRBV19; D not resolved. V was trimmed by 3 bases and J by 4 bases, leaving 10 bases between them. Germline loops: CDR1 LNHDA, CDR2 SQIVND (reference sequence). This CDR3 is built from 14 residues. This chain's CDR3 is CASSIRSANQPQHF. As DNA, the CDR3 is TGTGCCAGTAGTATTAGGTCCGCTAATCAGCCCCAGCATTTT.

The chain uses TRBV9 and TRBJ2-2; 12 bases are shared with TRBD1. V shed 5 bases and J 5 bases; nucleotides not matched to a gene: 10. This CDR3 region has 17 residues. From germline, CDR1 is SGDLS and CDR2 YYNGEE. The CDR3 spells CASSKGGQGARTGELFF. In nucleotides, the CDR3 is TGTGCCAGCAGTAAAGGGGGACAGGGGGCGCGGACCGGGGAGCTGTTTTTT. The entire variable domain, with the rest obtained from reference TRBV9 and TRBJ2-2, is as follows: DSGVTQTPKHLITATGQRVTLRCSPRSGDLSVYWYQQSLDQGLQFLIQYYNGEERAKGNILERFSAQQFPDLHSELNLSSLELGDSALYFCASSKGGQGARTGELFFGEGSRLTVL.

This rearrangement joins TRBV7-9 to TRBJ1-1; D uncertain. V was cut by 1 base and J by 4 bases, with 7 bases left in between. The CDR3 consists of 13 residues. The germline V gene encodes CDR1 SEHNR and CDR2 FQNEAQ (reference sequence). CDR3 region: CASSLVEGTEAFF. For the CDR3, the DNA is TGTGCCAGCAGCTTAGTGGAGGGCACTGAAGCTTTCTTT.

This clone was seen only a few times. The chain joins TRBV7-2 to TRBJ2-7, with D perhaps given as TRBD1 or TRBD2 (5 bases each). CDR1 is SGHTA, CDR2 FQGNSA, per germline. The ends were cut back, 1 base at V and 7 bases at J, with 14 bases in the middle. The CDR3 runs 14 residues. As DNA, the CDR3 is TGTGCCAGCAGCTTAGTCTCAGGGAGAGGAGAGCAGTACTTC. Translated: CASSLVSGRGEQYF.

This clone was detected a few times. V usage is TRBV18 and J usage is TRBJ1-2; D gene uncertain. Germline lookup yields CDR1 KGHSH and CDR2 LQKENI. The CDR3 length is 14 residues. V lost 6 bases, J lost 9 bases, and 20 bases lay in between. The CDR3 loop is CASSEGAVNERYTF. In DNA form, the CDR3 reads TGTGCCAGCTCGGAAGGTGCGGTCAACGAGCGCTACACCTTC.

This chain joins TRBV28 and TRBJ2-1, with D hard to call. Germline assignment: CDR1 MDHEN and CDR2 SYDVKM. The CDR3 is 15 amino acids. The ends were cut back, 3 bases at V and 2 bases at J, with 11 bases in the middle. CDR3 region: CASSLRRRPYNEQFF. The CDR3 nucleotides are TGTGCCAGCAGTTTGAGACGCAGACCCTACAATGAGCAGTTCTTC.

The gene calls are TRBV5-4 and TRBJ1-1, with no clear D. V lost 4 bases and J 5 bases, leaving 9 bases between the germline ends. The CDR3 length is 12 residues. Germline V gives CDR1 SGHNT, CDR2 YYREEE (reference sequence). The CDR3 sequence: CASSLPRTEAFF. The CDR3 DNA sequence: TGTGCCAGCAGCCTCCCGCGAACTGAAGCTTTCTTT.

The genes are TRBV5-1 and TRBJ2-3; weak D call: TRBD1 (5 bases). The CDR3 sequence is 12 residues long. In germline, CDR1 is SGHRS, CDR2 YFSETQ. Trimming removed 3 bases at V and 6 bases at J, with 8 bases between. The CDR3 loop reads CASSSGSDTQYF. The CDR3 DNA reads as TGCGCCAGCAGCTCAGGGTCCGATACGCAGTATTTT.

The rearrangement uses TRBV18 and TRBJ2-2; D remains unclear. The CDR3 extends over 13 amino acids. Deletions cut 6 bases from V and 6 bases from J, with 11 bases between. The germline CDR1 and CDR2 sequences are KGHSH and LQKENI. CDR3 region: CASSSDQAGELFF. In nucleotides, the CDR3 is TGTGCCAGCTCCTCAGACCAGGCCGGGGAGCTGTTTTTT.

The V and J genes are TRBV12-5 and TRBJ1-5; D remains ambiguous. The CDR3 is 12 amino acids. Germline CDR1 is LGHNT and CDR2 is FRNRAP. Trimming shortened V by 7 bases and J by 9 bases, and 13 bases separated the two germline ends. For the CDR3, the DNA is TGTGCTAGTGCCCACGGCGTGGGGCCCCAGCATTTT. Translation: CASAHGVGPQHF.

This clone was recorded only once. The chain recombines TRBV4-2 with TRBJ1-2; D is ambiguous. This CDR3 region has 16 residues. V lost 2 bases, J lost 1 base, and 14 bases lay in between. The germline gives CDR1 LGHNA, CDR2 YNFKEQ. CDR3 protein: CASSQPDGGRNYGYTF. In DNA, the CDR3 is TGTGCCAGCAGCCAACCGGACGGCGGGCGTAACTATGGCTACACCTTC.

The DNA of the CDR3 is TGTGCCAGCAGTTTAAGTACGGGACGGAACACTGAAGCTTTCTTT. Translation gives CASSLSTGRNTEAFF. This chain joins TRBV11-2 and TRBJ1-1; tentative D call: TRBD1 (5 bases). Trimming took off 6 bases at V and 1 base at J, with 15 bases between the two ends. CDR1 is SGHAT, CDR2 FQNNGV, per germline. The CDR3 runs 15 residues.

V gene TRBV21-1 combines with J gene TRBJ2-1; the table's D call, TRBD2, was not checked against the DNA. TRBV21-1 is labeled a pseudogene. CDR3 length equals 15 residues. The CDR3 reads CASSVAIKDGDEQFF. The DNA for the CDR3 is TGTGCCAGCAGCGTCGCTATAAAGGACGGGGATGAGCAGTTCTTC.